This T cell receptor (beta chain) stems from a study of shared clonotypes between healthy human individuals. Findings of the study overall: For naive CD4 cells, roughly 5% of clonotypes were shared across several donors. Compared with memory subsets, naive subsets generally had larger estimated richness.

Trimming cost V 4 bases and J 3 bases; bases outside gene matches: 8. CDR1 and CDR2 from the germline V gene are MGHRA and YSYEKL. The CDR3 sequence is 17 residues long. A word on this clone: The antigen remains undetermined.

Measured with immunoSEQ multiplex PCR; TCRdb has only the in-frame clones, and not every one. The sample carries about a million clones, approximately 77% recorded once. The chain uses TRBV4-1 and TRBJ1-4; TRBD1 agrees at 10 bases. The sequence came from a man aged 18 to 30 in good health. Some clones in this sample may be carry-over from other donors' samples. Sequencing input: memory CD4+ T cells from PBMCs. Subset described: CD45RA-negative fraction. The CDR3 DNA reads as TGCGCCAGCAGCCCCCGCGGGGACAGGGGCCCTAATGAAAAACTGTTTTTT. Encoded protein: CASSPRGDRGPNEKLFF.